Listed here is a single T cell receptor beta chain. Its antigen is unidentified. These data are taken from a study of blood T cells in healthy people across ages. Trimming pared 2 bases from V and 4 bases from J, leaving 5 bases between. The germline CDR1 and CDR2 sequences are DFQATT and SNEGSKA (reference sequence). The CDR3 spans 12 residues. Findings of the study overall: It was not known whether donors were CMV positive (a possible confounder of expanded clonotype changes).

Next came a second PCR, run for about 7 to 12 cycles, which used a sample-barcoded 5' primer along with a J-beta primer mix. TCRdb redid the calling of the 5' RACE reads with MiXCR, one entry per CDR3 protein. The sample contains 850,000 to 1,000,000 distinct CDR3 sequences, 48% of which appear only once. This rearrangement joins TRBV20-1 to TRBJ2-2; no definite D call. The source material was blood. The source of this sequence is a man aged 25 to 40 in good health. The CDR3 coding sequence is TGCAGTGCTAGATCATTCACCGGGGAGCTGTTTTTT. This translates into CSARSFTGELFF.